One and the same sample provided the 5 T cell receptor beta chains below, sequenced in a study of T cells in Graves' hyperthyroidism and ophthalmopathy. Researchers amplified the TCR beta CDR3 regions from RNA transcripts. Carried out on the TCR CDR3, a first-round RT-PCR used the HTBI primer set. Using its own MiXCR run on the multiplex PCR reads, TCRdb lists one record per CDR3 protein. The profile covers 640,000 or so distinct CDR3 sequences, with roughly 15% appearing a single time and approximately 4.2% taken by the ten largest. The sample comprised blood. These receptors were taken from a woman aged 40-49 years with Graves' ophthalmopathy.

This clonotype was counted many times. The chain carries TRBV27 and TRBJ2-7; 10 bases map to TRBD2. V was pared by 6 bases and J by 1 base, with 6 bases of the junction left unmatched. This CDR3 contains 15 residues. Germline V lookup: CDR1 MNHEY, CDR2 SMNVEV (reference sequence). The CDR3 DNA sequence: TGTGCCAGCAGGCCTCTGACTAGCGGGTCCTACGAGCAGTACTTC. The encoded protein is CASRPLTSGSYEQYF.

This clonotype showed up many times. The chain employs TRBV27 and TRBJ2-7, with D possibly being TRBD2 (6 bases). The CDR3 spans 14 residues. V was shortened by 5 bases and J by 6 bases, with 17 bases between the two germline ends. CDR1 is MNHEY, CDR2 SMNVEV, per germline (reference sequence). The CDR3, as DNA: TGTGCCAGCAGTAAGCGCGGGATAATGTCCGAGCAGTACTTC. As protein: CASSKRGIMSEQYF.

This clonotype has a count of ten or more. The rearrangement joins TRBV30 to TRBJ1-1, with 8 bases matching TRBD1. Unmatched junction bases numbered 8, after V lost 2 bases and J lost 6 bases. Germline V gene data show CDR1 as GTSNPN and CDR2 as SVGIG (reference sequence). The CDR3 runs to 14 residues. CDR3 sequence: CAWSPFRTGPEAFF. CDR3 nucleotides: TGTGCCTGGAGTCCCTTTCGGACAGGGCCTGAAGCTTTCTTT.

V usage is TRBV6-2 or TRBV6-3 and J usage is TRBJ2-7, with D unresolved. The CDR3 sequence is 15 residues long. The germline CDR1 and CDR2 sequences are MNHEY and SVGEGT. V dropped 0 bases and J dropped 0 bases, with 9 bases sitting between them. As DNA, the CDR3 is TGTGCCAGCAGTTACTCCGACATGAGCTCCTACGAGCAGTACTTC. Translated: CASSYSDMSSYEQYF.

V usage is TRBV19 and J usage is TRBJ1-1, with 7 bases fitting TRBD1. V trimming: 5 bases; J trimming: 0 bases; junction bases outside the gene matches: 6. The CDR3 extends over 15 amino acids. Germline CDR1 is LNHDA and CDR2 is SQIVND (reference sequence). CDR3 in DNA: TGTGCCAGTAGTTCCCCAGACAGGGTGAACACTGAAGCTTTCTTT. It specifies CASSSPDRVNTEAFF.